This TCR beta chain stems from a study of blood T cell repertoires in COVID-19 (dated by TCRdb to 2020 to 2022). Some background on the complete study: The collaborator samples originated in the United States, Italy and Spain and spanned the acute and convalescent phases of COVID-19. The sample metadata nearly always contained a de-identified subject ID, COVID-19 status, age in years and sex. A freely available public database, intended as a resource for researchers studying the immune response to SARS-CoV-2, is where the repertoires were released. HLA class I and class II types, where available, came from metadata supplied by the sample provider rather than from assay-based typing. Subjects who had been exposed to COVID-19, were actively infected with it, or had recovered from it provided the deeply sampled blood TCRbeta repertoires that made up the dataset. The material from the prospective study consisted of cDNA or gDNA derived from T cells, B-cell-depleted T cells, or PBMCs. Samples were obtained from the ongoing ImmuneRACE study (first 160 participants) and from over a thousand subjects provided by 6 global collaborators.

Summary of the overall study and its limitations: Clinical and demographic metadata were provided uncurated, with the amount varying by source and participant.

The immunoSEQ Assay, a bias-controlled multiplex PCR, was used to amplify TCRbeta CDR3 regions from genomic DNA. The original methods were these. The number of nucleated cells in each sample was estimated from the amplification of reference gene primers within the assay. Sequence reads were collapsed and filtered to measure the absolute abundance of every unique TCRbeta CDR3 rearrangement. Productive Simpson clonality was computed per sample as the square root of Simpson's diversity index over productive rearrangements. What TCRdb holds here is the immuneACCESS table cut down to in-frame rearrangements. Part of the clones is not present; checked against another copy, under half of the missing clones reflect an unresolved V gene, and the others are unexplained. V, J and clone size are those of that table, while D and trimming were read from the DNA. The sample table contains around 390,000 clones; only one count was recorded for about 87% of them. The ten biggest clones cover approximately 9.3% of the sample.

In the prospective study, participants were about 18 to 89 years old, resided in under 30 geographic areas of the United States, and were enrolled through a virtual design. In the prospective study, cohorts were assigned on the basis of participant-reported clinical history obtained from a screening survey and a study questionnaire. Recovered participants in ImmuneRACE Cohort 3 were defined as having two consecutive negative NP/OP PCR tests, clearance from a healthcare professional, or resolution of symptoms. In the prospective study, whole blood, serum and a nasopharyngeal or oropharyngeal swab were collected from each participant by mobile phlebotomists. Prospective study participants could optionally give additional blood draws and questionnaires over a 2-month period. Before DNA extraction, blood samples from the prospective study were shipped at room temperature or frozen. This clone has just a few counts. The antigen it recognizes is unknown. Base qualities were left out, and no much larger clone turns up one base away. The sample contains more than one DNA sequence encoding this CDR3.

CDR1 is given as LGHDT and CDR2 as YNNKEL, both from the germline V gene (reference sequence). V is clipped by 1 base and J by 3 bases, and the sequence between their germline boundaries is 3 bases long. The CDR3 runs 12 residues from the cysteine to the phenylalanine. This entry keeps only the CDR3 DNA: 36 bases, framed from base 1. The origin of this receptor is a woman aged 50 to 65 who had recovered from COVID-19. Source material: PBMCs or T cells enriched from blood (not recorded which). Recombination linked TRBV3-1 (or the pseudogene TRBV3-2) to TRBJ1-2, with no D gene named confidently. The sequenced DNA: TGTGCCAGCAGCCAAGGAGACTATGGCTACACCTTC. Translation gives CASSQGDYGYTF.